In its sample, the clone carrying this T cell receptor beta chain was seen once. Produced via immunoSEQ multiplex PCR; TCRdb's table is partial and in-frame only. Of about 130,000 clones in the sample, approximately 90% were seen once. The data derive from a study of T cell responses to AZD1222 COVID-19 vaccine. This specimen was peripheral blood, taken on day 0 of AZD1222 vaccination. The TCR was taken from an adult in good health.

The DNA of the CDR3 is TGTGCCAGCAGCCAAGAGGGAAGAATAACCTACGAGCAGTACTTC. This encodes CASSQEGRITYEQYF. This chain joins TRBV3-1 (or the pseudogene TRBV3-2) and TRBJ2-7, with no clear D. The CDR3 extends over 15 amino acids. CDR1 is LGHDT and CDR2 is YNNKEL in the germline V gene (reference sequence). Trimming pared 0 bases from V and 2 bases from J, leaving 11 bases between.